This T cell receptor beta chain was documented in a study of cytomegalovirus exposure and HLA in healthy donors. General study points: A link between a missense DCLRE1C variant and TCR beta V- and J-gene trimming emerged from a later analysis. CMV serostatus was the only recorded immune exposure for donors.

60 Vbeta and 13 Jbeta primers were used in PCR. Using immunoSEQ multiplex PCR, the repertoire was profiled, and TCRdb retains in-frame clones only, with some absent. The data hold 150,000 to 200,000 clones, with more than 85% observed a single time. Looked up from germline, CDR1 is SGHTA and CDR2 is FQGNSA. CDR3 length: 14 amino acids. V lost 1 base, J lost 4 bases, and 7 bases lay in between. Concerning this clone itself: Antigen specificity is unknown.

Sequencing was done on a sample of PBMCs. The clonotype comes from a girl under two years old in good health and CMV-seronegative. The chain uses TRBV7-2 and TRBJ2-2; D is unresolved. CDR3 loop: CASSLGLFTGELFF. CDR3 DNA sequence: TGTGCCAGCAGCTTAGGGCTTTTCACCGGGGAGCTGTTTTTT.